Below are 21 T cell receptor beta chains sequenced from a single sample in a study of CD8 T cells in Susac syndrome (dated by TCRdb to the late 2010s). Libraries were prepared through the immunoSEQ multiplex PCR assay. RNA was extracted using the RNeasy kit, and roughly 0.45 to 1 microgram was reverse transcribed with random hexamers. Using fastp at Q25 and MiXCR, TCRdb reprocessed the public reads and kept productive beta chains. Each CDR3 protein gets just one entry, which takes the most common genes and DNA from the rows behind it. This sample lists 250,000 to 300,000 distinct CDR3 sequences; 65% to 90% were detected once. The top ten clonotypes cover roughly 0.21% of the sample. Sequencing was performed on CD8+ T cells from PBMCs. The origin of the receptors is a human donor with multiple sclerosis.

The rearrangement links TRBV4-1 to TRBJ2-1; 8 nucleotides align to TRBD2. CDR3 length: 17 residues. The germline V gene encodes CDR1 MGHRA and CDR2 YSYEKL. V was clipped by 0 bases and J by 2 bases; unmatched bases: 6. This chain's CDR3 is CASSQEPAGGPYNEQFF. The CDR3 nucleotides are TGCGCCAGCAGCCAAGAACCGGCGGGAGGCCCCTACAATGAGCAGTTCTTC.

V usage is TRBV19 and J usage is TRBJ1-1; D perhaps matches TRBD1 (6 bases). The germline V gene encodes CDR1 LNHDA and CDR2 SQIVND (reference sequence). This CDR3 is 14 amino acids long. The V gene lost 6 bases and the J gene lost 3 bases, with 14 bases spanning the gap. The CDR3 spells CASRSRDIYTEAFF. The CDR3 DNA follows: TGTGCCAGTAGATCCCGGGACATCTACACTGAAGCTTTCTTT.

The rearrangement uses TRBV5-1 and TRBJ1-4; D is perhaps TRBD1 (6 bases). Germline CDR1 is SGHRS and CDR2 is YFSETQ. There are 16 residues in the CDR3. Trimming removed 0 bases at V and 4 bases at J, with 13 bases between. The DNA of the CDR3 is TGCGCCAGCAGCTTGGTTGAGGGGGACTTTAATGAAAAACTGTTTTTT. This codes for CASSLVEGDFNEKLFF.

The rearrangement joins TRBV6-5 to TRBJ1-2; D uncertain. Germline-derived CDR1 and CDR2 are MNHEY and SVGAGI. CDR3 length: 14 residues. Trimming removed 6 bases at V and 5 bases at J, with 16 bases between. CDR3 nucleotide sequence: TGTGCCAGCAGACTCGGCACATTCGCGTATGGCTACACCTTC. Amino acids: CASRLGTFAYGYTF.

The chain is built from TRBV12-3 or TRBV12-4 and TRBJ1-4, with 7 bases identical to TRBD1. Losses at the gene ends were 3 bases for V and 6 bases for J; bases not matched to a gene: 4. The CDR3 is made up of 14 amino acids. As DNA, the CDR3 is TGTGCCAGCAGTTTCAGGGGGGCGGATGAAAAACTGTTTTTT. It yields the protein CASSFRGADEKLFF.

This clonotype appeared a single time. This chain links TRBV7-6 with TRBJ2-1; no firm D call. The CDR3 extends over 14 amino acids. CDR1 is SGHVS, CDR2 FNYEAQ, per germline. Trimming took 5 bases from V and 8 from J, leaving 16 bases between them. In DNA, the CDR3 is TGTGCCAGCAGCCTCTACCAACCTTACTATGAGCAGTTCTTC. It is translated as CASSLYQPYYEQFF.

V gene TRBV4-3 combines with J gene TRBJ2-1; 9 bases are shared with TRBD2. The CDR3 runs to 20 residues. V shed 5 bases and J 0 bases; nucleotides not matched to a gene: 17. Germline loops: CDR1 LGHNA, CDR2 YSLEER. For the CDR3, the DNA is TGCGCCAGCAGCACTGATCGGTGGCGGGAGGGCCGGAGCTCCTACAATGAGCAGTTCTTC. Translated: CASSTDRWREGRSSYNEQFF.

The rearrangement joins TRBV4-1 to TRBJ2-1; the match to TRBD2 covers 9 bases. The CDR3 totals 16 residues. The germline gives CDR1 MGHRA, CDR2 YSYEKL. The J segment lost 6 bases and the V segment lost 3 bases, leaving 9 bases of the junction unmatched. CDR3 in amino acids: CASSHPAGTSSNEQFF. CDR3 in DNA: TGCGCCAGCAGCCACCCGGCCGGGACTAGCTCCAATGAGCAGTTCTTC.

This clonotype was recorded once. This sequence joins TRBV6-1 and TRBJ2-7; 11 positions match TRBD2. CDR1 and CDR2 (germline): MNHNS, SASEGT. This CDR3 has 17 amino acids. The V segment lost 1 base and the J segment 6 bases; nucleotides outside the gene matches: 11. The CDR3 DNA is TGTGCCAGCAGTGAAGGAGTCCCACTAGCGGGAGAAGGCGAGCAGTACTTC. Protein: CASSEGVPLAGEGEQYF.

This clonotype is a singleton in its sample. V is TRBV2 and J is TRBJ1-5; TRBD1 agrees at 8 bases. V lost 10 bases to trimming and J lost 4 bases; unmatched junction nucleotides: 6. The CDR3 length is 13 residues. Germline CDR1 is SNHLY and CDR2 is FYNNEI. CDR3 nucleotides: TGTGCCACCGATACAGGGGGAAATCAGCCCCAGCATTTT. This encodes CATDTGGNQPQHF.

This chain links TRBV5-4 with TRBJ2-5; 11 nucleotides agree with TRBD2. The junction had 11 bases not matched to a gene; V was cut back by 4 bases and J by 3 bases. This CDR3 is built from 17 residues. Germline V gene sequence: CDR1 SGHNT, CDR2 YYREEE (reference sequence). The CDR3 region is CASSRLGLAVTKETQYF. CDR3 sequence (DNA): TGTGCCAGCAGCCGCCTGGGACTAGCGGTAACAAAAGAGACCCAGTACTTC.

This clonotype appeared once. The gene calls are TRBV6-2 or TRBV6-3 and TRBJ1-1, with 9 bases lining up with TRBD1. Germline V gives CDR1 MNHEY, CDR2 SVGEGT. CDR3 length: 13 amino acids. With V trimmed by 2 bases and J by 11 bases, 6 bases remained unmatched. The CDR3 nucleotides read TGTGCCAGCAGTTACGGACAGGGGATTGGGGCTTTCTTT. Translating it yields CASSYGQGIGAFF.

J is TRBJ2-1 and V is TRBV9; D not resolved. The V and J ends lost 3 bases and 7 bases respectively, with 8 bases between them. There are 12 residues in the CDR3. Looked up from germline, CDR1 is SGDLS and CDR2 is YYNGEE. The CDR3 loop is CASSARLNEQFF. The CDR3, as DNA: TGTGCCAGCAGCGCCCGACTGAATGAGCAGTTCTTC.

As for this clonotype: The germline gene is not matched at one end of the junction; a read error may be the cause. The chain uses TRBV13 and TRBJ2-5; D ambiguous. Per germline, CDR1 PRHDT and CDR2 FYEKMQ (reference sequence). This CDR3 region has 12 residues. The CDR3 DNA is TGTGCCAGGAGCTTAGTTGGTGAGACCCAGTACTTC. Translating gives CARSLVGETQYF.

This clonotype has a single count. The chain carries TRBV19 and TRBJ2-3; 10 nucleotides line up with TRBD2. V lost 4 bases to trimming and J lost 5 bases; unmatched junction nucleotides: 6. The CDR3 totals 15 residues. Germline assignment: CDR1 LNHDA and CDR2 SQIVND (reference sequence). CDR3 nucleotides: TGTGCCAGTAGTACCCTAGCGGGAGTCGTAGATACGCAGTATTTT. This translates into CASSTLAGVVDTQYF.

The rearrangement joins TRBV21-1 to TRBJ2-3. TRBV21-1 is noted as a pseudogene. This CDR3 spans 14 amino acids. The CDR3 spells CASSKVVGEDTQYF. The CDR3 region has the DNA TGTGCCAGCAGCAAAGTAGTAGGTGAGGATACGCAGTATTTT.

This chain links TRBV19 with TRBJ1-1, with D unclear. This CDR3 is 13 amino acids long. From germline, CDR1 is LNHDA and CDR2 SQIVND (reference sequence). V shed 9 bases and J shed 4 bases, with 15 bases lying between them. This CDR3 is CASRRQEGTEAFF. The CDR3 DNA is TGTGCCAGCCGGCGGCAGGAAGGCACTGAAGCTTTCTTT.

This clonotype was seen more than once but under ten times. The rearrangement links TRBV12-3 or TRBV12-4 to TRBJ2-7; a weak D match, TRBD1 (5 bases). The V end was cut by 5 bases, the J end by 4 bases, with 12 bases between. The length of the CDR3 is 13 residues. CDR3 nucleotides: TGTGCCAGCAGTCCCCCTCAGGGTTACGAGCAGTACTTC. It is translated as CASSPPQGYEQYF.

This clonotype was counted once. CDR3 coding DNA: TGCAGCGTGGGGGACAGTACTAACTATGGCTACACCTTC. Its protein product is CSVGDSTNYGYTF. This chain joins TRBV29-1 and TRBJ1-2, with TRBD1 identical over 7 bases. There are 13 residues in the CDR3. V trimming: 6 bases; J trimming: 0 bases; junction bases outside the gene matches: 4. From germline, CDR1 is SQVTM and CDR2 ANQGSEA.

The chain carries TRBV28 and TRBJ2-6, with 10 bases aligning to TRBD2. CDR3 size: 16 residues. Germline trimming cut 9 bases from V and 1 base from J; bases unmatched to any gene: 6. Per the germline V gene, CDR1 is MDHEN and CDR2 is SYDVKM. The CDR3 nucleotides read TGTGCCAGTACTAGCGGGAACCCATCTGGGGCCAACGTCCTGACTTTC. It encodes CASTSGNPSGANVLTF. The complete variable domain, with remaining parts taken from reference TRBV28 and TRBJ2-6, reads DVKVTQSSRYLVKRTGEKVFLECVQDMDHENMFWYRQDPGLGLRLIYFSYDVKMKEKGDIPEGYSVSREKKERFSLILESASTNQTSMYLCASTSGNPSGANVLTFGAGSRLTVL.

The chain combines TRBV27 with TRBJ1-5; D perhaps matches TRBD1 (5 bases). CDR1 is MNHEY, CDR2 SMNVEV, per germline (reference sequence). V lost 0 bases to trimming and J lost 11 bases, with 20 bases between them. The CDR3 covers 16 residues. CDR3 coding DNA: TGTGCCAGCAGTTTATCGTGGGGTCCAGGGTTGGAAACCCAGCATTTT. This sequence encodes CASSLSWGPGLETQHF.